The 26 T cell receptor beta chains reported below all come from one sample, sequenced in a study of T cell responses to AZD1222 COVID-19 vaccine (dated by TCRdb to about 2021). Library prep was done by the immunoSEQ multiplex PCR assay. This immuneACCESS table, as held by TCRdb, lists in-frame sequences with V and J called but not all clones. Of the missing ones, under half trace to an unresolved V gene in checked studies; the others have no known cause. This sample lists 150,000 to 200,000 clones; 92% were detected once. Of the sample, 1.5% to 2% is held by the ten largest clones. The time point tag for this specimen amounts to: baseline before first vaccination. Material: peripheral blood, obtained on day 0 of AZD1222 vaccination. Every receptor here comes from an adult in good health.

This chain links TRBV10-3 with TRBJ1-2; maybe TRBD1 (5 bases). V was clipped by 4 bases and J by 8 bases, with 20 bases between them. Germline-derived CDR1 and CDR2 are ENHRY and SYGVKD. This CDR3 spans 15 amino acids. This chain's CDR3 is CAISALTGPTEGYTF. CDR3 bases: TGTGCCATCAGTGCCCTTACAGGCCCAACTGAGGGCTACACCTTC.

This sequence joins TRBV7-9 and TRBJ1-1, with D unresolved. The V end lost 3 bases, the J end lost 6 bases, and 17 bases lay between the germline ends. This CDR3 has 15 residues. Germline assignment: CDR1 SEHNR and CDR2 FQNEAQ (reference sequence). In nucleotides, the CDR3 is TGTGCCAGCAGCTTGACGGCTGTCTTGGGGTCTGAAGCTTTCTTT. Protein product: CASSLTAVLGSEAFF.

The rearrangement links TRBV7-9 to TRBJ2-1; TRBD2 aligns across 7 bases. CDR1 is SEHNR, CDR2 FQNEAQ, per germline (reference sequence). CDR3 length: 19 amino acids. The junction had 19 bases not matched to a gene; V was cut back by 3 bases and J by 5 bases. CDR3 loop: CASSFSFSGPKLADNEQFF. The CDR3 coding sequence is TGTGCCAGCAGCTTCTCGTTTAGCGGGCCTAAACTGGCGGACAATGAGCAGTTCTTC.

The chain has TRBV27 and TRBJ1-4, with D perhaps TRBD1 (6 bases). The V end was cut by 7 bases, the J end by 8 bases, with 23 bases between. CDR3 size: 16 residues. The germline CDR1 and CDR2 sequences are MNHEY and SMNVEV (reference sequence). In DNA form, the CDR3 reads TGTGCCAGCACCAGGGCCAGGCTGGGGGCGGGAGAAAAACTGTTTTTT. The encoded protein is CASTRARLGAGEKLFF. The full variable domain, rest sourced from reference TRBV27 and TRBJ1-4, is EAQVTQNPRYLITVTGKKLTVTCSQNMNHEYMSWYRQDPGLGLRQIYYSMNVEVTDKGDVPEGYKVSRKEKRNFPLILESPSPNQTSLYFCASTRARLGAGEKLFFGSGTQLSVL.

The chain is built from TRBV5-6 and TRBJ1-4; no firm D call. CDR3 length: 14 residues. CDR1 is SGHDT and CDR2 is YYEEEE in the germline V gene. Trimming stripped 0 bases from V and 8 bases from J, with 11 bases between. The CDR3 protein is CASSLDAGGEKLFF. CDR3 DNA sequence: TGTGCCAGCAGCTTGGACGCAGGAGGAGAAAAACTGTTTTTT.

The J gene is TRBJ2-5, the V gene TRBV19; D perhaps matches TRBD1 (5 bases). With 7 bases removed from V and 4 bases from J, the gap between germline ends came to 19 bases. Per germline, CDR1 LNHDA and CDR2 SQIVND (reference sequence). The CDR3 is 15 amino acids. The CDR3 region is CASKDVVGARETQYF. For the CDR3, the DNA is TGTGCCAGTAAGGACGTAGTAGGGGCGAGAGAGACCCAGTACTTC.

The count of this clone is one. This chain joins TRBV18 and TRBJ2-3; tentative D call: TRBD2 (5 bases). Trimming removed 1 base at V and 0 bases at J, with 14 bases between. Germline CDR1 and CDR2: KGHSH and LQKENI. This CDR3 spans 17 amino acids. This CDR3 is CASSPLMAGTSTDTQYF. The CDR3, as DNA: TGTGCCAGCTCACCACTTATGGCGGGCACCAGCACAGATACGCAGTATTTT.

This chain uses TRBV2 with TRBJ1-1; 10 bases fit TRBD1. There are 17 residues in the CDR3. With V trimmed by 5 bases and J by 3 bases, 12 bases remained unmatched. Germline CDR1 reads SNHLY; CDR2 reads FYNNEI. DNA for the CDR3: TGTGCCAGCAGTTCCCCTTTTGACAGGGGGCTTGACACTGAAGCTTTCTTT. Protein sequence: CASSSPFDRGLDTEAFF.

V is TRBV18 and J is TRBJ2-7; the D gene is possibly TRBD1 (5 bases). Trimming pared 3 bases from V and 1 base from J, leaving 10 bases between. In germline, CDR1 is KGHSH, CDR2 LQKENI. The CDR3 totals 14 residues. The CDR3 nucleotides read TGTGCCAGCTCACCGACAGACACATCCTACGAGCAGTACTTC. It specifies CASSPTDTSYEQYF.

This chain joins TRBV29-1 and TRBJ1-1; no firm D call. The V gene lost 7 bases and the J gene lost 3 bases, with 15 bases spanning the gap. This CDR3 comprises 13 residues. The germline gives CDR1 SQVTM, CDR2 ANQGSEA. The CDR3 sequence is CSARKGRDTEAFF. CDR3 in DNA: TGCAGCGCGAGAAAGGGAAGGGACACTGAAGCTTTCTTT.

The chain carries TRBV6-5 and TRBJ1-3; 7 nucleotides match TRBD1. The germline CDR1 and CDR2 sequences are MNHEY and SVGAGI. CDR3 length: 16 amino acids. After removal of 2 bases from V and 0 bases from J, the junction contained 4 bases not matched to a gene. The CDR3 DNA reads TGTGCCAGCAGTTACCGGGACAGCGACTCTGGAAACACCATATATTTT. Translated, it gives CASSYRDSDSGNTIYF.

The gene calls are TRBV7-9 and TRBJ1-2; TRBD1 agrees at 9 bases. Trimming took 1 base from V and 4 from J; bases not matched to a gene: 1. The length of the CDR3 is 14 residues. Germline V gene data show CDR1 as SEHNR and CDR2 as FQNEAQ (reference sequence). CDR3 in amino acids: CASSLDRGLYGYTF. In DNA, the CDR3 is TGTGCCAGCAGCTTAGACAGGGGGCTCTATGGCTACACCTTC.

J is TRBJ2-1 and V is TRBV19; TRBD1 aligns across 8 bases. V gave up 5 bases and J gave up 6 bases; unmatched junction bases: 12. The CDR3 runs 16 residues. Germline loops: CDR1 LNHDA, CDR2 SQIVND (reference sequence). The CDR3 DNA reads as TGTGCCAGTAGTCCCCCCGGCAGGGGGCGAAGCAATGAGCAGTTCTTC. Protein product: CASSPPGRGRSNEQFF.

The gene calls are TRBV7-8 and TRBJ1-1, with D tentatively TRBD1 (5 bases). V was cut by 2 bases and J by 1 base, with 11 bases left in between. This CDR3 region has 15 residues. Germline-derived CDR1 and CDR2 are SGHVS and FQNEAQ. CDR3 in DNA: TGTGCCAGCAGCTTATTGGGGCAGAGGAACACTGAAGCTTTCTTT. It encodes CASSLLGQRNTEAFF.

The V call is TRBV7-8, the J call TRBJ1-3, with D possibly TRBD1 on 5 matching bases. Germline lookup yields CDR1 SGHVS and CDR2 FQNEAQ. V lost 5 bases and J 7 bases, leaving 9 bases between the germline ends. There are 12 residues in the CDR3. CDR3 sequence (DNA): TGTGCCAGCAGCCAACCAGGGAACACCATATATTTT. It encodes CASSQPGNTIYF.

The chain links TRBV21-1 to TRBJ2-1. TRBV21-1 represents a pseudogene. The CDR3 spans 13 residues. Here the CDR3 DNA reads TGTGCCAGCAGCCCCCGGGGCAGGAATGAGCAGTTCTTC. Translated: CASSPRGRNEQFF.

The chain uses TRBV4-1 and TRBJ1-2; 9 nucleotides align to TRBD1. The length of the CDR3 is 15 residues. Unmatched junction bases numbered 4, after V lost 0 bases and J lost 5 bases. Per germline, CDR1 MGHRA and CDR2 YSYEKL. The CDR3 DNA follows: TGCGCCAGCAGCCAAGATAACAGGGGGCGGTATGGCTACACCTTC. Protein: CASSQDNRGRYGYTF.

The chain joins TRBV4-1 to TRBJ1-2; possible D gene TRBD1, 5 bases. CDR1 is MGHRA, CDR2 YSYEKL, per germline. V gave up 1 base and J gave up 8 bases, with 17 bases separating them. The CDR3 loop spans 15 amino acids. The CDR3 loop is CASSQVGQDYGGYTF. Written as DNA, the CDR3 is TGCGCCAGCAGCCAAGTGGGGCAGGACTATGGAGGCTACACCTTC.

This rearrangement joins TRBV5-1 to TRBJ1-1; D remains unclear. There are 13 residues in the CDR3. V was trimmed by 4 bases and J by 4 bases, leaving 11 bases between them. Germline V gives CDR1 SGHRS, CDR2 YFSETQ. CDR3 residues: CASSPDAVTEAFF. In nucleotides, the CDR3 is TGCGCCAGCAGCCCGGACGCGGTCACTGAAGCTTTCTTT.

The rearrangement links TRBV12-3 or TRBV12-4 to TRBJ1-1, with D unresolved. Trimming left V 3 bases short and J 1 base short, with 6 bases between. This CDR3 is 13 amino acids long. The CDR3 region has the DNA TGTGCCAGCAGTTTTAATGGGAACACTGAAGCTTTCTTT. Encoded protein: CASSFNGNTEAFF.

This chain links TRBV4-3 with TRBJ1-1; D is undetermined. V lost 0 bases, J lost 0 bases, and 8 bases lay in between. Germline V gives CDR1 LGHNA, CDR2 YSLEER. The CDR3 covers 15 residues. The CDR3 DNA follows: TGCGCCAGCAGCCAAGAGGAGACACTGAACACTGAAGCTTTCTTT. Translating it yields CASSQEETLNTEAFF.

The CDR3 DNA sequence: TGCGCCAGCAGCGATCTTCAAGGGGGAAATCAGCCCCAGCATTTT. Its protein is CASSDLQGGNQPQHF. This chain uses TRBV10-2 with TRBJ1-5; D possibly corresponds to TRBD1 (6 bases). The ends were cut back, 6 bases at V and 4 bases at J, with 16 bases in the middle. Germline V lookup: CDR1 WSHSY, CDR2 SAAADI. The length of the CDR3 is 15 residues.

The V call is TRBV3-1 (or the pseudogene TRBV3-2), the J call TRBJ2-2; perhaps TRBD2 as D (5 bases). The germline gives CDR1 LGHDT, CDR2 YNNKEL (reference sequence). V lost 0 bases to trimming and J lost 4 bases, with 12 bases between them. The CDR3 is 16 residues long. The CDR3 loop reads CASSQDIAPSTGELFF. The CDR3 bases are TGTGCCAGCAGCCAAGATATAGCGCCAAGCACCGGGGAGCTGTTTTTT.

The chain employs TRBV5-1 and TRBJ2-5, with D perhaps TRBD1 (6 bases). The CDR3 runs 16 residues. Germline CDR1 and CDR2: SGHRS and YFSETQ. The V end lost 4 bases, the J end lost 4 bases, and 20 bases lay between the germline ends. The CDR3 spells CASSRRQSGTRETQYF. The CDR3 region has the DNA TGCGCCAGCAGCCGCCGACAGTCCGGGACACGAGAGACCCAGTACTTC. The variable domain in full, with the rest retrieved from reference TRBV5-1 and TRBJ2-5, is KAGVTQTPRYLIKTRGQQVTLSCSPISGHRSVSWYQQTPGQGLQFLFEYFSETQRNKGNFPGRFSGRQFSNSRSEMNVSTLELGDSALYLCASSRRQSGTRETQYFGPGTRLLVL.

The rearrangement links TRBV4-1 to TRBJ2-7; D call uncertain. Between the trimmed V and J ends, which lost 5 bases and 1 base, there was a span of 12 bases. CDR1 is MGHRA, CDR2 YSYEKL, per germline. This CDR3 spans 14 amino acids. For the CDR3, the DNA is TGCGCCAGCAGCTTAAGCTGGGGTTCCTACGAGCAGTACTTC. Its protein product is CASSLSWGSYEQYF.

The chain carries TRBV18 and TRBJ1-3; 7 nucleotides agree with TRBD1. CDR3 length: 15 residues. The V segment lost 3 bases and the J segment 0 bases; nucleotides outside the gene matches: 2. The germline gives CDR1 KGHSH, CDR2 LQKENI. CDR3 DNA sequence: TGTGCCAGCTCACCGGACAGGAGCTCTGGAAACACCATATATTTT. Its translation: CASSPDRSSGNTIYF.